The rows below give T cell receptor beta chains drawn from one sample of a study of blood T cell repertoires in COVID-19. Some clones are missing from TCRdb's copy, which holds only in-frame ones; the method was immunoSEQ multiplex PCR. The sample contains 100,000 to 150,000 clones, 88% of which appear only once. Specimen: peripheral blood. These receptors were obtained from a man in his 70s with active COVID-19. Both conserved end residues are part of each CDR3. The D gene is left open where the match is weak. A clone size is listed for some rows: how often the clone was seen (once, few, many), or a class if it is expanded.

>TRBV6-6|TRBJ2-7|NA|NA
TGTGCCAGCAGTTACGAGGCATTCTACGAGCAGTACTTC
CASSYEAFYEQYF
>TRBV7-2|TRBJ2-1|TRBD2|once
TGTGCCAGCAGCCCCGGGACTAGCGGGAGGAGGGCCAATGAGCAGTTCTTC
CASSPGTSGRRANEQFF
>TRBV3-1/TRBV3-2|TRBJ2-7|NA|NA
TGTGCCAGCAGCACCAGGGGTATATACGAGCAGTACTTC
CASSTRGIYEQYF
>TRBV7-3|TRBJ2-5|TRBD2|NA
TGTGCCAGCAGCTTAGGTAGCGGGAGAGAAGAGACCCAGTACTTC
CASSLGSGREETQYF
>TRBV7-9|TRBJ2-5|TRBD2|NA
TGTGCCAGCAGCCCGCGGGGGGTGACTAGCGGGAGGAAAGAGACCCAGTACTTC
CASSPRGVTSGRKETQYF
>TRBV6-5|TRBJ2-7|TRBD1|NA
TGTGCCAGCAGGTTGAGACAGGGGCCCTACGAGCAGTACTTC
CASRLRQGPYEQYF
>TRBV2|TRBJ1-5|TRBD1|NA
TGTGCCAGCAGAATGGACAGGGGTCAGATTCAGCCCCAGCATTTT
CASRMDRGQIQPQHF
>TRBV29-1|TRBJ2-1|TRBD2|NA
TGCAGCGTTTCGCCCACACAGACTAGCGGGAGGAAAAATGAGCAGTTCTTC
CSVSPTQTSGRKNEQFF
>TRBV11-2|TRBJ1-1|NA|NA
TGTGCCAGCAGCTTAGGGGAGTTGAACACTGAAGCTTTCTTT
CASSLGELNTEAFF
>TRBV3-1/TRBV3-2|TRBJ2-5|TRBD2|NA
TGTGCCAGCAGCGCCGGGACTAGCGTAGAGACCCAGTACTTC
CASSAGTSVETQYF
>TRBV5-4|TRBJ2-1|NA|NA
TGTGCCAGCAGCTTGGCGGAGAGCTACAATGAGCAGTTCTTC
CASSLAESYNEQFF
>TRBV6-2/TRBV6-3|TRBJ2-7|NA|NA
TGTGCCAGCAGTTCCTCACTAGTCCCCCACGAGCAGTACTTC
CASSSSLVPHEQYF
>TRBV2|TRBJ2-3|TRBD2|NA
TGTGCCAGCCGGCGGACTAGCGGGAGTGGGAAGACAGATACGCAGTATTTT
CASRRTSGSGKTDTQYF
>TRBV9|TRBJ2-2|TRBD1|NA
TGTGCCAGCAGCGTATCCGGGACAGGGGTAAACGGGGAGCTGTTTTTT
CASSVSGTGVNGELFF
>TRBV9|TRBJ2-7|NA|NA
TGTGCCAGCAGCGTAGGGCACAGGGACGAGCAGTACTTC
CASSVGHRDEQYF
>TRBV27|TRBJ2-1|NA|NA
TGTGCCAGCAGTCCCGACCGGGGGGAGCAGTTCTTC
CASSPDRGEQFF
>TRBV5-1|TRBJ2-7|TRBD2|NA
TGCGCCAGCAGCTTAAAGCGGGACCTATCCTACGAGCAGTACTTC
CASSLKRDLSYEQYF
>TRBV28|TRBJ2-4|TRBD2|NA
TGTGCCAGCAGTCGACTAGCGGAAGCCAAAAACATTCAGTACTTC
CASSRLAEAKNIQYF
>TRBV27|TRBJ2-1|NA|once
TGTGCCAGCACTCGTGGGGGCAGGGGCTCCTACAATGAGCAGTTCTTC
CASTRGGRGSYNEQFF
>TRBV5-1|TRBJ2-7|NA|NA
TGCGCCAGCAGGCGGGGGCGGGAGTGGAACGAGCAGTACTTC
CASRRGREWNEQYF
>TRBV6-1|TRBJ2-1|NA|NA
TGTGCCAGCAGTGAACTGCGGGAAAAGTTCTTC
CASSELREKFF
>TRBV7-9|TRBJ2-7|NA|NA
TGTGCCAGCAGCTTATCGGGCTACGAGCAGTACTTC
CASSLSGYEQYF
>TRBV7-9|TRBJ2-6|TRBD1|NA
TGTGCCAGCAGCTCTGGACAGGGATCCGGGGCCAACGTCCTGACTTTC
CASSSGQGSGANVLTF
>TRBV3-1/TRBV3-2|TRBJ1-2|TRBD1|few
TGTGCCAGCAGCCACTTGACAGGGAACTATGGCTACACCTTC
CASSHLTGNYGYTF
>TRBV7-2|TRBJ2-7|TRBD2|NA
TGTGCCGGGGGGGGTCCACGCCGAGGGGAGCAGTACTTC
CAGGGPRRGEQYF
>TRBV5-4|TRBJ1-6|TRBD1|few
TGTGCCAGCAAGGACAGGGGGAATTCACCCCTCCACTTT
CASKDRGNSPLHF
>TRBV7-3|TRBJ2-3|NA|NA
TGTGCCAGCAGCGCCCTGGGGGGGGGCGGGGGCACAGATACGCAGTATTTT
CASSALGGGGGTDTQYF
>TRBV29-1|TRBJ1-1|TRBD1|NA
TGCAGCGCCAACAGGGGGCTTAACACTGAAGCTTTCTTT
CSANRGLNTEAFF
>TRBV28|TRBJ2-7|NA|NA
TGTGCCAGCAGTCGCCCGACAGGAAACTCCTACGAGCAGTACTTC
CASSRPTGNSYEQYF
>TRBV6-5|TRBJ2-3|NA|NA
TGTGCCAGCGGAAAACAGAGCACAGATACGCAGTATTTT
CASGKQSTDTQYF
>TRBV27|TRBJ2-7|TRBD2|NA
TGTGCCAGCAGTCCTCGGGAGGGCACCACCTACGAGCAGTACTTC
CASSPREGTTYEQYF
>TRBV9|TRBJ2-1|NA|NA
TGTGCCAGCAGCCGGAGGAACCCCAATGAGCAGTTCTTC
CASSRRNPNEQFF
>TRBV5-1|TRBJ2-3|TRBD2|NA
TGCGCCAGCAGCCCGAATACGGGGGGGGCCACAGATACGCAGTATTTT
CASSPNTGGATDTQYF
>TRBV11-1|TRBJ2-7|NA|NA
TGTGCCAGCACCGCGGCGGGTTCTCCTTATTCCTACGAGCAGTACTTC
CASTAAGSPYSYEQYF
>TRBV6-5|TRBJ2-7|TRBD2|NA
TGTGCCAGCTCGGGACTAGCGGGAGGATCCGAGCAGTACTTC
CASSGLAGGSEQYF
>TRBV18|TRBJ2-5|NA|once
TGTGCCAGCTCACAGGGGCGGCAAGAGACCCAGTACTTC
CASSQGRQETQYF
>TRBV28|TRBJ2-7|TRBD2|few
TGTGCCAGCAGTTCCCCCAAGCGGGGAACCTACGAGCAGTACTTC
CASSSPKRGTYEQYF
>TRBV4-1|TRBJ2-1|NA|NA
TGCGCCAGCAGCCACCGGGTAGTGGGTTACAATGAGCAGTTCTTC
CASSHRVVGYNEQFF
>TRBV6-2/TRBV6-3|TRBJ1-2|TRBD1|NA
TGTGCCAGCAGTAATACAGGGACAGTGCGTGGCTACACCTTC
CASSNTGTVRGYTF
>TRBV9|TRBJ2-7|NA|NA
TGTGCCAGCAGCGTAGTAGGGGCCTCGGGACTCCCAGCGTACGAGCAGTACTTC
CASSVVGASGLPAYEQYF
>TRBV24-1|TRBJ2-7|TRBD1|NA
TGTGCCACCAGTGATTCCGGGACAGGGCGGTACGAGCAGTACTTC
CATSDSGTGRYEQYF
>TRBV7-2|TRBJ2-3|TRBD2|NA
TGTGCCAGCAGCCCAGCGGGAGGGCCCCGCACAGATACGCAGTATTTT
CASSPAGGPRTDTQYF
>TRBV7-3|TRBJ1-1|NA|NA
TGTGCCAGCAGCTTCCAGGGTCGAACTGAAGCTTTCTTT
CASSFQGRTEAFF
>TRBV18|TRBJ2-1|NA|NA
TGTGCCAGCTCACCAGGGAGCCCATACAATGAGCAGTTCTTC
CASSPGSPYNEQFF
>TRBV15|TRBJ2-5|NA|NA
TGTGCCACCAGCAGGCCAGGGGAGACCCAGTACTTC
CATSRPGETQYF
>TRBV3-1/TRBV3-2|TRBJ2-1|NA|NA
TGTGCCAGCAGCTCTCAAGCTGGTTCCTACAATGAGCAGTTCTTC
CASSSQAGSYNEQFF
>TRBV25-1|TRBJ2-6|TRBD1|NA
TGTGCCAGCAGACCGGGACAGGGGGCCCCTGGGGCCAACGTCCTGACTTTC
CASRPGQGAPGANVLTF